The entry below gives a single T cell receptor (beta chain) sequence along with its context. Its antigen is still unknown. The record has no base qualities; no much larger clone is one base away. Each donor gave one peripheral blood draw, around 0.12 L on average, collected into heparinised tubes. Naive, central memory, regulatory and stem cell-like memory CD4+ T cells were sorted on a BD FACSAria II using a panel including CD45RO, CCR7, CD25, CD127, CD95 and CD27. All sorted populations exceeded 95% purity. PBMCs were isolated right away by Lymphoprep density gradient centrifugation and were stained directly, without culture. So that batch effects would be minimized, each experiment stained and sorted samples in pairs, pairing one healthy donor with one patient. This sample is part of a study of beta chain features in type 1 diabetes (dated by TCRdb to the late 2010s). Study-level background: Mean age, gender distribution, total cell number and subset yield were not different between patients and healthy donors. A total of roughly 110 million sorted cells were examined across all samples, and the number of cells per subset was strongly correlated with RNA yield. The study compared TCRB repertoires of sorted circulating CD4+ T cell subsets between recently diagnosed type 1 diabetes patients and matched healthy donors. Whereas all 30 or so donors provided naive and central memory subsets, regulatory and stem cell-like memory subsets were isolated from just 8 patients and about 8 healthy donors. The full study reports these points: Because cDNA was sequenced instead of genomic DNA, highly expressing activated cells could be over-represented, though the groups showed no difference in activation or CD3 levels. At VDJ recombination sites, type 1 diabetes patients had fewer insertions and more deleted nucleotides, which implies abnormalities in thymic rearrangement. Naive, central memory and regulatory TCRB repertoires appeared more similar among patients than among healthy donors. Shorter templates might have been favored by PCR, but patient and control samples were amplified and corrected together, so both groups would have been affected equally by any skew. In all four CD4+ subsets, TCRB CDR3 length was moderately but significantly shorter in type 1 diabetes patients. Because the HLA sub-analyses included only small numbers of individuals, any influence of HLA type on TCRB rearrangement was left unresolved.

The High Capacity cDNA Reverse Transcription Kit was used to reverse transcribe all of the isolated RNA, meaning that expressed TCRB transcripts were what got sequenced. Deep immunoSEQ sequencing was performed on naive, central memory and regulatory T cell samples, with an average of around 3.5 million total reads per sample. Sorted cells were lysed in RLT buffer and RNA was extracted with DNase-treated RNeasy Micro or Mini kits, depending on cell number. To prevent cross-contamination, every cell subset was processed on its own, while patient and healthy donor samples were processed together. TCRB sequences were amplified from cDNA with the immunoSEQ multiplex PCR, producing 87-bp fragments spanning the CDR3 region. The amplicons were sequenced using the Illumina HiSeq platform. Regarding the original processing steps: Synthetic template baselines were used to correct PCR bias computationally, reads within Hamming distance 2 were collapsed, and singletons that could not be merged were discarded. By aligning reads against IMGT, V, D and J genes, CDR3 length, and insertions or deletions at six rearrangement sites were assigned. Clonotype counts were normalized to sorted cell number within each subset before computing true diversity and Gini coefficients with the tcR R package. The overlap coefficient, calculated on TCRB nucleotide sequences, was used to quantify repertoire sharing. As a proxy for the pre-selection repertoire, out-of-frame TCRB sequences from naive cells were analyzed. Imported from immuneACCESS, the table was reduced by TCRdb to in-frame sequences with V and J called. These copies leave out some clones; in studies compared against another copy, an unresolved V gene accounts for under half, and the cause of the remainder is not known. D and trimming come from the DNA, and the V and J calls and clone size come from that table. Counted in this sample were around 250,000 clones; approximately 15% of them appeared once. In total, the top ten clones hold almost 0.02% of the sample.

The sequence came from a man younger than 40 with type 1 diabetes. Sequencing was carried out using naive CD4+ T cells from blood. In the paper's terms, the cell subset or site label means: true naive CD4+ T cells.

The nucleotides read TGTGCCAGCAGCCTCCGGGACAGGGACGGCTACACCTTC. Protein translation: CASSLRDRDGYTF. The rearranged chain carries TRBV6-1 and TRBJ1-2, with 9 middle bases fitting TRBD1. CDR1 and CDR2 are drawn from the germline V gene: MNHNS, SASEGT. Germline trimming amounts to 6 bases on V and 8 bases on J, with 7 as the count of junction bases outside the gene matches. The CDR3 sequence holds 13 residues, the cysteine and phenylalanine included. This entry keeps only the CDR3 DNA: 39 bases, framed from base 1.